This T cell receptor (beta chain) appears in the sequencing data of a study of beta chain features in type 1 diabetes. Only one heparinised blood draw was taken per donor, and its volume averaged about 120 mL. In germline, CDR1 is MDHEN, CDR2 SYDVKM. Trimming removed 3 bases at V and 4 bases at J, with 9 bases between. The CDR3 is 13 residues long. The investigators reverse transcribed all of the isolated RNA, so they sequenced expressed TCRB transcripts. The table came from immunoSEQ multiplex PCR; TCRdb's copy has only in-frame clones and leaves some out. Counted here are 120,000 to 150,000 clones, 40% to 60% occurring once; the ten biggest clones make up 0.35% to 0.5%.

Input material: Tregs from blood. The chain joins TRBV28 to TRBJ1-1; D is uncertain. This TCR came from a man between 18 and 35 years old in good health. Written as DNA, the CDR3 is TGTGCCAGCAGTTTCCTGGGGAGCACTGAAGCTTTCTTT. This sequence encodes CASSFLGSTEAFF.